The entry below describes one T cell receptor (beta chain). Its antigen is not known. This record belongs to a study of OX40 agonist ivuxolimab in advanced cancers. Study-level results: Among patients with partial responses at 0.1-3.0 mg/kg, clonal expansion was among the lowest. On average, CD8+ T cells showed a greater number of expanded clones than CD4+.

Sequenced by immunoSEQ multiplex PCR; TCRdb stores in-frame clones only, minus some. The sample consists of some 78,000 clones, around 91% of them appearing once. The germline V gene has CDR1 SGHAT and CDR2 FQNNGV. Deletions cut 2 bases from V and 5 bases from J, with 7 bases between. CDR3 length: 13 amino acids. The chain employs TRBV11-2 and TRBJ1-5; the D is unclear. The starting material was CD4+ or CD8+ T cells sorted from blood, obtained in a trial of the OX40 agonist ivuxolimab. This sequence was found in an adult with an advanced solid tumor such as melanoma, head and neck, liver or kidney cancer. The CDR3 is CASSLSLDQPQHF. The CDR3 bases are TGTGCCAGCAGCTTATCCCTTGATCAGCCCCAGCATTTT.